This T cell receptor beta chain was sequenced during a study of T cells in localized non-small cell lung cancer. Germline CDR1 is SGHRS and CDR2 is YFSETQ. This CDR3 is built from 16 residues. V was pared by 0 bases and J by 2 bases, with 4 bases of the junction left unmatched. Assay used: immunoSEQ multiplex PCR; TCRdb lists only in-frame clones, some missing. Here the sample spans some 130,000 clones, about 89% being singletons. Study observations and caveats: In uninvolved adjacent lung, T cell clonality reached its highest value, exceeding tumor.

With regard to this clone: The target antigen is unknown.

This specimen consisted of peripheral blood, obtained before any cancer treatment. This clonotype originated in a female donor older than 55 with stage I lung adenocarcinoma. The chain has TRBV5-1 and TRBJ2-1, with 8 bases matching TRBD2. The CDR3 loop reads CASSLVAGPPYNEQFF. The CDR3 coding sequence is TGCGCCAGCAGCTTGGTAGCGGGGCCCCCCTACAATGAGCAGTTCTTC.